This T cell receptor (beta chain) was found in a study of cytomegalovirus exposure and HLA in healthy donors. Study-level points and caveats: Clusters of TCRs from the first cohort tended to co-occur in the roughly 120 validation repertoires (as a later analysis found).

The ends were cut back, 2 bases at V and 3 bases at J, with 9 bases in the middle. The V gene's germline CDR1 is SGHNT and CDR2 YYREEE (reference sequence). This CDR3 contains 13 residues. Here immunoSEQ multiplex PCR was the method, and the copy in TCRdb shows in-frame clones only, minus some. This table holds 150,000 to 200,000 clones, 85% found once. With regard to this clone: What it recognizes is unknown.

This clonotype was sampled from a man between 25 and 39 years old in good health and CMV-seropositive. The chain joins TRBV5-4 to TRBJ2-7, with D possibly matching TRBD1 (5 bases). What was sequenced was PBMCs. In DNA form, the CDR3 reads TGTGCCAGCAGCTTAGGGGCTTACTACGAGCAGTACTTC. Residues: CASSLGAYYEQYF.